This T cell receptor beta chain was captured by sequencing in a study of OX40 agonist ivuxolimab in advanced cancers. Looking at the study overall: Earlier anti-PD-1, anti-PD-L1 or anti-CTLA-4 therapy was permitted; about 38% had received some.

Produced via immunoSEQ multiplex PCR; TCRdb's table is partial and in-frame only. The sample contains under 70,000 clones, about 90% of which appear only once. Germline V gene sequence: CDR1 MGHRA, CDR2 YSYEKL. The CDR3 is made up of 16 amino acids. The germline V and J ends were trimmed by 4 bases and 2 bases, with 14 bases remaining between them. The receptor's source is an adult with an advanced solid tumor such as melanoma, head and neck, liver or kidney cancer. The sequencing here drew on CD4+ or CD8+ T cells sorted from blood, taken in a trial of the OX40 agonist ivuxolimab. The chain links TRBV4-1 to TRBJ2-2, with D possibly TRBD1 on 6 matching bases. The CDR3 spells CASSRNLGQNTGELFF. The CDR3 DNA reads as TGCGCCAGCAGCCGCAACCTGGGACAAAACACCGGGGAGCTGTTTTTT.